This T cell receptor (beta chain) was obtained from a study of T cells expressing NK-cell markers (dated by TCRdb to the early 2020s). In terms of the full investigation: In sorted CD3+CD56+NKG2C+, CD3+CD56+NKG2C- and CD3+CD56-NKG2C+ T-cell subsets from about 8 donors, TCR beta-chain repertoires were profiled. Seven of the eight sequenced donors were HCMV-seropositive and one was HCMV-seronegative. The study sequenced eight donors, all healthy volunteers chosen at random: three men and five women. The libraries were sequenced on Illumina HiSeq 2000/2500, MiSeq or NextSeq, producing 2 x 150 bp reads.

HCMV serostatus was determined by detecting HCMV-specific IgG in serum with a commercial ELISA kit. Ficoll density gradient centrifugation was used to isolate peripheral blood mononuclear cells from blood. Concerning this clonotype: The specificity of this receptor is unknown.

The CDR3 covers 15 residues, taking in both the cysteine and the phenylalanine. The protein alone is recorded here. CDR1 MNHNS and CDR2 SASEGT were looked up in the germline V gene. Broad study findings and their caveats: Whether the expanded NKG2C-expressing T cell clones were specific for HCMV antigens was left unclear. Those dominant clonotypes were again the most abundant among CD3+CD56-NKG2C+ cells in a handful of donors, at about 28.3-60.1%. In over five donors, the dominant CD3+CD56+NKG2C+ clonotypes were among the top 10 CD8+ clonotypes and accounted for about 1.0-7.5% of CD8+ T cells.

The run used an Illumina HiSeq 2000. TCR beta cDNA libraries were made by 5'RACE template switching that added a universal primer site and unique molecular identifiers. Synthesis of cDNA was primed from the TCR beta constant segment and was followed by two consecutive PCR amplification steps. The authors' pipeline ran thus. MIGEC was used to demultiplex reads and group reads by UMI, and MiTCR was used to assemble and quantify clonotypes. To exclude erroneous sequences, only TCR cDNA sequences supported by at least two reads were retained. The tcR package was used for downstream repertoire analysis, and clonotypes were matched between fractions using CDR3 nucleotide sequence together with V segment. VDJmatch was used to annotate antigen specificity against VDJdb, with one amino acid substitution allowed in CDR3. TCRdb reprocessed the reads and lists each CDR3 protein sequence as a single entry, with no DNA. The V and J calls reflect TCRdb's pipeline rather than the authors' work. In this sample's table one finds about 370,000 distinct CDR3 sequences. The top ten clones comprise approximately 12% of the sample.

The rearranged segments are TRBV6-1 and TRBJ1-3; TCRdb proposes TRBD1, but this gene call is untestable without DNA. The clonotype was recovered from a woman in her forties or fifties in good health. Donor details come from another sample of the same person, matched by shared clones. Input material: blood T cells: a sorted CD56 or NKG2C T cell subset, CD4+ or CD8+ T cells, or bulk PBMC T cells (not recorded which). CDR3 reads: CASSEAIGGGNTIYF.